Detailed here is one T cell receptor beta chain. The sample belongs to a study of blood T cells in healthy people across ages. Turning to the study itself: Through template switching, about one barcoded beta molecule was captured per two T cells, as measured in model experiments.

Germline V gives CDR1 MGHRA, CDR2 YSYEKL. After removal of 0 bases from V and 4 bases from J, the junction contained 5 bases not matched to a gene. The CDR3 extends over 16 amino acids. A J-beta primer mix and a sample-barcoded 5' primer were used in a second PCR of about 6 to 12 cycles. TCRdb reprocessed the 5' RACE reads with MiXCR, giving one entry per CDR3 protein. The sample consists of some 800,000 distinct CDR3 sequences, 25% of them appearing once. In addition, the sample was reused for a study of T cells of mothers and their children. From that paper: Mothers yielded over 8.5 million CDR3 reads, children around 3.3 million each.

The gene calls are TRBV4-1 and TRBJ2-5, with TRBD1 matching over 10 bases. The sequence derives from a boy aged 5-17 years in good health. The sequenced sample consisted of blood. The CDR3 sequence: CASSQDGTGELETQYF. The DNA of the CDR3 is TGCGCCAGCAGCCAAGACGGGACAGGGGAGTTAGAGACCCAGTACTTC.